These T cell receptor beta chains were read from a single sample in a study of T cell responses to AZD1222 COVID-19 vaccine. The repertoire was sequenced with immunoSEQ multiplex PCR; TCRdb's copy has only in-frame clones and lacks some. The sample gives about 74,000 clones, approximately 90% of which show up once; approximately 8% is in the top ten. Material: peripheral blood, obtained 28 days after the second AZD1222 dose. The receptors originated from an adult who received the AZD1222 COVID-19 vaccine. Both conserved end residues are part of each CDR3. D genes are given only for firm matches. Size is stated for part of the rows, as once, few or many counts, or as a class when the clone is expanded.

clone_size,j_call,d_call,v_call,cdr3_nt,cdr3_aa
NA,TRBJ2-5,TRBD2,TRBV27,TGTGCCAGCAGTCCCCGGACTAGCCGCGTGTCACAAGAGACCCAGTACTTC,CASSPRTSRVSQETQYF
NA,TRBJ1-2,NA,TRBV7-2,TGTGCCAGCAGCGGACGTTCTGGGGCCCTCGATGGCTACACCTTC,CASSGRSGALDGYTF
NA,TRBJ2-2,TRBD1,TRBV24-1,TGTGCCACCAGTGATTGGACAGGGGTAGACACCGGGGAGCTGTTTTTT,CATSDWTGVDTGELFF
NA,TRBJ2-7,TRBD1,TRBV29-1,TGCAGCGTTGAGGGCAGGGGGAACGAGCAGTACTTC,CSVEGRGNEQYF
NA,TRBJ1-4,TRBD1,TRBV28,TGTGCCAGCAGTCCAGGGGGCGGGGGTAATGAAAAACTGTTTTTT,CASSPGGGGNEKLFF
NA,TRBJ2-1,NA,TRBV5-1,TGCGCCAGCAGCGCCCGTAAAAGACAGAACTCCTACAATGAGCAGTTCTTC,CASSARKRQNSYNEQFF
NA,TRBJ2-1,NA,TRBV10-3,TGTGCCATCAGTGTGACTAACTACAATGAGCAGTTCTTC,CAISVTNYNEQFF
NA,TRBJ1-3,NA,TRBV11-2,TGTGCCAGCAGCTTTCATACGTTTCTGACTGCAAACTCTGGAAACACCATATATTTT,CASSFHTFLTANSGNTIYF
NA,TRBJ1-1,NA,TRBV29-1,TGCAGCGGTTTATTAGGGGGGGACACTGAAGCTTTCTTT,CSGLLGGDTEAFF
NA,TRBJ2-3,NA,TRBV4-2,TGTGCCAGCAGCCAAGGCGGCTCACGCACGGCGGATACGCAGTATTTT,CASSQGGSRTADTQYF
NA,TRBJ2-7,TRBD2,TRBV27,TGTGCCAGCAGTCACAACAGAGGACTAGCGGGAGGGTTACAGTACTTC,CASSHNRGLAGGLQYF
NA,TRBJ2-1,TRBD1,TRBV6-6,TGTGCCAGCAAAATAGGACAGGGGGCGGATGAGCAGTTCTTC,CASKIGQGADEQFF
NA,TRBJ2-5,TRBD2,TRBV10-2,TGCGCCAGCAGTGAGTCGAATCCCAATCTCGGCGGGAGAGAGACCCAGTACTTC,CASSESNPNLGGRETQYF
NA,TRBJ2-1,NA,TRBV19,TGTGCCAGCACTAGAGGTAATAACTATGAGCAGTTCTTC,CASTRGNNYEQFF
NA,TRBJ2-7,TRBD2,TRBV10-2,TGCGCCAGCAGACTAGCGGGCGACTACGAGCAGTACTTC,CASRLAGDYEQYF
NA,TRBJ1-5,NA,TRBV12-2,TGTGCAAGTCGCTTAGCGCGGGAGGAGGGTCAGCCCCAGCATTTT,CASRLAREEGQPQHF
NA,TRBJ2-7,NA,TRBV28,TGTGCCAGCACCTCCCTCGGGGATTCCTACGAGCAGTACTTC,CASTSLGDSYEQYF
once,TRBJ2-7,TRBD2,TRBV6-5,TGTGCCAGCAGTCCCTCTAGCGGGGGGCCCTACGAGCAGTACTTC,CASSPSSGGPYEQYF
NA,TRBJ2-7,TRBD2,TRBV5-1,TGCGCCAGCAGCCCCGGGACTACACTATCCTACGAGCAGTACTTC,CASSPGTTLSYEQYF
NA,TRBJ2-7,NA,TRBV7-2,TGTGCCAGCAGCTTAGAAGACGAGCAGTACTTC,CASSLEDEQYF
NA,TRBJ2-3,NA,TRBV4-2,TGTGCCAGCGGCCAGGGGTATACGCAGTATTTT,CASGQGYTQYF
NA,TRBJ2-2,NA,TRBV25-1,TGTGCCAGCAGTGAATGGGGACAAGGGAACACCGGGGAGCTGTTTTTT,CASSEWGQGNTGELFF
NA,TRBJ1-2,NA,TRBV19,TGTGCCAGTACCCACGGCACGCTTAACTATGGCTACACCTTC,CASTHGTLNYGYTF
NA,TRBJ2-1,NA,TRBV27,TGTGCCAGCACCCTTGGCCCCCTTTACAATGAGCAGTTCTTC,CASTLGPLYNEQFF
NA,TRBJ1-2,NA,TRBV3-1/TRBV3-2,TGTGCCAGCAGCCCCCGCAGGGGTGGATATGGCTACACCTTC,CASSPRRGGYGYTF
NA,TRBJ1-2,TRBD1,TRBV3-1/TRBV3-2,TGTGCCAGTGCAAACAGGGGAGGCTATGGCTACACCTTC,CASANRGGYGYTF
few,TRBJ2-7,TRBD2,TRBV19,TGTGCCAGTAGTATAGGGGCTAGCGGGAGGACCTACGAGCAGTACTTC,CASSIGASGRTYEQYF
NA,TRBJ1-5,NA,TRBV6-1,TGTGCCAGCAGAGAAGCCTGGGGCAGTCGGGGGAGAGGGCAGCCCCAGCATTTT,CASREAWGSRGRGQPQHF
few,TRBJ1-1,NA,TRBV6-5,TGTGCCAGCGGGGACCTGGGGCCGAACACTGAAGCTTTCTTT,CASGDLGPNTEAFF
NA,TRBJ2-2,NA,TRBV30,TGTGCCTGGAGTGGGGGGGACCACACCGGGGAGCTGTTTTTT,CAWSGGDHTGELFF
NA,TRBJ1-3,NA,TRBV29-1,TGCAGCGCTAGGTTTGGAAACACCATATATTTT,CSARFGNTIYF
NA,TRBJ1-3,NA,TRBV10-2,TGCGCCAGCGGAAGCTCTGGAAACACCATATATTTT,CASGSSGNTIYF
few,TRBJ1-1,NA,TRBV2,TGTGCCAGCCGAAGAGGGGACACTGAAGCTTTCTTT,CASRRGDTEAFF
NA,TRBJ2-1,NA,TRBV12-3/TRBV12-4,TGTGCCAGCAGTTTCGCGGGGTATGAGCAGTTCTTC,CASSFAGYEQFF
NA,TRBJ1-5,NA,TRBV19,TGTGCCAGTGGAGCTCAGCGCCAGCCCCAGCATTTT,CASGAQRQPQHF
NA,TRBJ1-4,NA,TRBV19,TGTGCTTCTAAAGGGGGAGCCACTAATGAAAAACTGTTTTTT,CASKGGATNEKLFF
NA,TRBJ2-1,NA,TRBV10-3,TGTGCCATCAGACCAGGTGAGGAGCAGAGGAATGAGCAGTTCTTC,CAIRPGEEQRNEQFF
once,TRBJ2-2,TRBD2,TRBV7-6,TGTGCCAGCAGCTTAGCAGTCGCGGGGGGCACCGGGGAGCTGTTTTTT,CASSLAVAGGTGELFF
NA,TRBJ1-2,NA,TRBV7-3,TGTGCCAGCAGCAACGGACAGATCTATGGCTACACCTTC,CASSNGQIYGYTF
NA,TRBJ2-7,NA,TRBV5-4,TGTGCCAGCAGCGATAGCGGAAGAACCTACGAGCAGTACTTC,CASSDSGRTYEQYF
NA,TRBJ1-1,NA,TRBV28,TGTGCCAGCAGTTTAACTATGGACACTGAAGCTTTCTTT,CASSLTMDTEAFF
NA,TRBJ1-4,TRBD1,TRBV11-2,TGTGCCAGCAGCTTAGTGGCAGGGGGCCGCGAAAAACTGTTTTTT,CASSLVAGGREKLFF
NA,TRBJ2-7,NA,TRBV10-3,TGTGCCATCCTCCGGACGGATTCCTACGAGCAGTACTTC,CAILRTDSYEQYF
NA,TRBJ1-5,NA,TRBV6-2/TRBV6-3,TGTGCCAGCAGCCTCGCCGGTCAGCCCCAGCATTTT,CASSLAGQPQHF
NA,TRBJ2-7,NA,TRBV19,TGTGCCAGTAGTATGGATCAGAAATACGAGCAGTACTTC,CASSMDQKYEQYF